This TCR beta chain stems from a study of Ad26.COV2.S vaccination and SARS-CoV-2 variants. Libraries were prepared by immunoSEQ multiplex PCR; TCRdb keeps only in-frame clonotypes and omits some of them. In the table there are 450,000 to 550,000 clones, about 88% of which are singletons. CDR1 is SNHLY and CDR2 is FYNNEI in the germline V gene. This CDR3 region has 13 residues. The V end was cut by 8 bases, the J end by 1 base, with 12 bases between. Regarding treatment: 19 received Ad26.COV2.S at low or high dose, single or two shots; a few received placebo; per-sample allocation not given. Following the first vaccine or placebo injection, samples were taken on day 63.

The sequence came from a person aged 18-60 years who received the Ad26.COV2.S COVID-19 vaccine or a placebo. The chain recombines TRBV2 with TRBJ2-7; D perhaps matches TRBD1 (5 bases). Sample: peripheral blood, taken in a trial of Ad26.COV2.S vaccine versus placebo. The CDR3 nucleotides read TGTGCCAGCTGTAGGGGCTCGTCCTACGAGCAGTACTTC. It codes for CASCRGSSYEQYF.